This record covers a single T cell receptor (beta chain). The data originate from a study of blood T cell repertoires in COVID-19. Data came from immunoSEQ multiplex PCR; TCRdb stores just in-frame clones and leaves some out. The sample lists about 300,000 clones, around 82% seen once, with 1.2% in the top ten. The CDR3 has 13 residues. V lost 5 bases and J lost 4; bases outside the gene matches: 4. The germline V gene encodes CDR1 SGHTA and CDR2 FQGTGA. The J gene is TRBJ1-2, the V gene TRBV7-3, with 7 bases aligning to TRBD1. Sequencing was performed on peripheral blood. This clonotype originated in a woman aged 45-59 years with acute or convalescent COVID-19. The CDR3 region is CASSKGAGYGYTF. CDR3 nucleotides: TGTGCCAGCAGCAAGGGGGCAGGCTATGGCTACACCTTC.